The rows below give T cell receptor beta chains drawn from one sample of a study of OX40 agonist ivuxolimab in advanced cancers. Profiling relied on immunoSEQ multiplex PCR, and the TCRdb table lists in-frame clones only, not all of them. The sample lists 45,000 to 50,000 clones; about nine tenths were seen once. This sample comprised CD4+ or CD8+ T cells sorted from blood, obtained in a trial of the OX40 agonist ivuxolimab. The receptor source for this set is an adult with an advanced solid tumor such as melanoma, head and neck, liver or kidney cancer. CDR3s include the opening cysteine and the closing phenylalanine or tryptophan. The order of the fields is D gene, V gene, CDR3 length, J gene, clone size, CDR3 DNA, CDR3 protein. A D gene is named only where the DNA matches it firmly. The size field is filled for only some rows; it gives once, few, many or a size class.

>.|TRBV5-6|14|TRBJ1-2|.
TGTGCCAGCAGCTTGGGAACAGGAAACTATGGCTACACCTTC
CASSLGTGNYGYTF
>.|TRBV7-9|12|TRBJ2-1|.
TGTGCCAGCAGCGGAGGGGGAAATGAGCAGTTCTTC
CASSGGGNEQFF
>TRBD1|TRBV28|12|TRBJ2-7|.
TGTGCCAGCACCAGGGACAGGTACGAGCAGTACTTC
CASTRDRYEQYF
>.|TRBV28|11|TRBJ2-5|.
TGTGCCAGCAGCCGTGGAGAGACCCAGTACTTC
CASSRGETQYF
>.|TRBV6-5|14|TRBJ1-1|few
TGTGCCAGCAGTTACTCGGGCGGGGACACTGAAGCTTTCTTT
CASSYSGGDTEAFF
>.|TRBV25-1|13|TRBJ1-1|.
TGTGCCAGCCGCATTGGGGTCAAGACTGAAGCTTTCTTT
CASRIGVKTEAFF
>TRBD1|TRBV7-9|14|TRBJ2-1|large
TGTGCCAGCAGCCCAGAGGGACAGTACAATGAGCAGTTCTTC
CASSPEGQYNEQFF
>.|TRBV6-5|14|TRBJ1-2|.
TGTGCCAGCAGCCCCGACAGGACCTTTTGGGGCTACACCTTC
CASSPDRTFWGYTF
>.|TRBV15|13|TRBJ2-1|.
TGTGCCACCAGCGACGGGACCTACAATGAGCAGTTCTTC
CATSDGTYNEQFF
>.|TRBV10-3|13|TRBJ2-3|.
TGTGCCATCAGTGAATCCTACACAGATACGCAGTATTTT
CAISESYTDTQYF
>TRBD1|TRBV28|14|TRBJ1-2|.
TGTGCCAGCAGTTTTGTCGGGGACAGCTATGGCTACACCTTC
CASSFVGDSYGYTF
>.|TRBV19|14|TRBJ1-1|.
TGTGCCAGTAGTACAGCCCGAGGGTACACTGAAGCTTTCTTT
CASSTARGYTEAFF
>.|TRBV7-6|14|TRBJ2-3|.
TGTGCCAGCAGCTTAGTGACAGTCCCAGATACGCAGTATTTT
CASSLVTVPDTQYF
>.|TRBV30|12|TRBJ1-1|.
TGTGCCTGGAGTACAATCGGCACTGAAGCTTTCTTT
CAWSTIGTEAFF
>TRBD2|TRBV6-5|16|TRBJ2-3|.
TGTGCCAGCAGTTACTCGATCGGGGGGAGCACAGATACGCAGTATTTT
CASSYSIGGSTDTQYF
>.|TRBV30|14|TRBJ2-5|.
TGTGCCTGGAGTGTACGTATGGGGGAAGAGACCCAGTACTTC
CAWSVRMGEETQYF
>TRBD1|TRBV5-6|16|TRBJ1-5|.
TGTGCCAGCAGCTTGGGGACAGGGCCAAGCAATCAGCCCCAGCATTTT
CASSLGTGPSNQPQHF
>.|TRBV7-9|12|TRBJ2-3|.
TGTGCCAGCAGTCAAGGATGGGGTCCGCAGTATTTT
CASSQGWGPQYF
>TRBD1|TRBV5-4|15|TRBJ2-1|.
TGTGCCAGCAGCTCCGACTACAGGGGAAGCAATGAGCAGTTCTTC
CASSSDYRGSNEQFF
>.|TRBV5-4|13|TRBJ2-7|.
TGTGCCAGCAGCCACGGGACGGATTACGAGCAGTACTTC
CASSHGTDYEQYF
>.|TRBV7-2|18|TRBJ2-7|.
TGTGCCAGCAGCTTAGCCCATAACCCGGGATCCATCTCCTACGAGCAGTACTTC
CASSLAHNPGSISYEQYF
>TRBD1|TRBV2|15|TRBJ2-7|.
TGTGCCAGCAGCGCTACCGGGACAGGGTACTACGAGCAGTACTTC
CASSATGTGYYEQYF
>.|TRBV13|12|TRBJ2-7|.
TGTGCCAGCAGCTTAGGGTTTTCCGAGCAGTACTTC
CASSLGFSEQYF
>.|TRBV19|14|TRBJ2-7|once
TGTGCCAGTGCCGGGGGTAGCGGCCCCTACGAGCAGTACTTC
CASAGGSGPYEQYF
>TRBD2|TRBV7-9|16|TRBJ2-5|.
TGTGCCAGCAGCTTTGGTGTTTCTAGCGGGCAAGAGACCCAGTACTTC
CASSFGVSSGQETQYF
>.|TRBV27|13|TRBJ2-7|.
TGTGCCAGCAGTTTAGGGAACCAATACGAGCAGTACTTC
CASSLGNQYEQYF
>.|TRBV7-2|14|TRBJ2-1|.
TGTGCCAGCACTTGGGGCGGGTTTGGCAATGAGCAGTTCTTC
CASTWGGFGNEQFF
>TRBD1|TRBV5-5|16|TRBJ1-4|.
TGTGCCAGCAGCTTGACCTACAGGGGGTCGAATGAAAAACTGTTTTTT
CASSLTYRGSNEKLFF
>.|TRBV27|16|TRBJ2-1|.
TGTGCCAGCAGCCCCCTCGACCGAACAAAGTACAATGAGCAGTTCTTC
CASSPLDRTKYNEQFF
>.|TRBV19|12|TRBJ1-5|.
TGTGCCAGTGGGGGGGGCAATCAGCCCCAGCATTTT
CASGGGNQPQHF
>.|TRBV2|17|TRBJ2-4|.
TGTGCCAGCGAGTTCGAGGTACAGGGCACAGCCAAAAACATTCAGTACTTC
CASEFEVQGTAKNIQYF
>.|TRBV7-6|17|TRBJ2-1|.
TGTGCCAGCAGCCTAAAAGCGGGCCGGGGATCCTACAATGAGCAGTTCTTC
CASSLKAGRGSYNEQFF
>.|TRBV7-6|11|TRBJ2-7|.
TGTGCCAGCAGCTTCTCCTACGAGCAGTACTTC
CASSFSYEQYF